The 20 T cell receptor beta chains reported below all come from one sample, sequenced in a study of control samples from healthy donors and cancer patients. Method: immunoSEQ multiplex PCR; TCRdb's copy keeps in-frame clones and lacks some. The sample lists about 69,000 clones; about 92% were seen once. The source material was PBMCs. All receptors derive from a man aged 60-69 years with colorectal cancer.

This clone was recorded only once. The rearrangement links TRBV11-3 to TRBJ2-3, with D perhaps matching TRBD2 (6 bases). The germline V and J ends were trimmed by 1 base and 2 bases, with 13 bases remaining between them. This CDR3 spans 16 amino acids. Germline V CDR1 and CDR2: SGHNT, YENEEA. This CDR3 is CASSLVRGPSTDTQYF. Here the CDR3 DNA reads TGTGCCAGCAGCTTAGTGCGGGGCCCATCCACAGATACGCAGTATTTT.

The CDR3 loop reads CASSLAQGEASPLHF. In nucleotides, the CDR3 is TGTGCCAGCAGCTTAGCACAGGGTGAAGCTTCACCCCTCCACTTT. J is TRBJ1-6 and V is TRBV11-1; tentatively, D is TRBD1 (6 bases). CDR3 size: 15 residues. CDR1 and CDR2 from the germline V gene are SGHAT and FQDESV (reference sequence). Trimming took off 0 bases at V and 9 bases at J, with 12 bases between the two ends.

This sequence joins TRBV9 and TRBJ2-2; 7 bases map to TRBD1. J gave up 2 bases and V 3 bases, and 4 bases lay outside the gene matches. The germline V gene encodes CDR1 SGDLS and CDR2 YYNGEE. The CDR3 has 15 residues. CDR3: CASSDRGSNTGELFF. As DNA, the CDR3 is TGTGCCAGCAGCGACAGGGGCAGTAACACCGGGGAGCTGTTTTTT. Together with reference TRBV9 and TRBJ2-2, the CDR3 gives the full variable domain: DSGVTQTPKHLITATGQRVTLRCSPRSGDLSVYWYQQSLDQGLQFLIQYYNGEERAKGNILERFSAQQFPDLHSELNLSSLELGDSALYFCASSDRGSNTGELFFGEGSRLTVL.

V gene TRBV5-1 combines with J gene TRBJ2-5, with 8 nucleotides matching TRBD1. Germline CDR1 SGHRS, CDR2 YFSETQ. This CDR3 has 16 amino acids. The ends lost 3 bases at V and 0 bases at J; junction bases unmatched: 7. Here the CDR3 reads CASSSRPDRDQETQYF. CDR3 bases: TGCGCCAGCAGCTCCCGACCGGACAGGGACCAAGAGACCCAGTACTTC.

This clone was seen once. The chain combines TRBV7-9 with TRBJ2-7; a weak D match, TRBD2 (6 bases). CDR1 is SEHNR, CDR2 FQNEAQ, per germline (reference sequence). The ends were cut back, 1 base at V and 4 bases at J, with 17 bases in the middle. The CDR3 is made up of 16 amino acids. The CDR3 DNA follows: TGTGCCAGCAGCTTAGTGGGGCGTGGGCGGGAATACGAGCAGTACTTC. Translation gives CASSLVGRGREYEQYF.

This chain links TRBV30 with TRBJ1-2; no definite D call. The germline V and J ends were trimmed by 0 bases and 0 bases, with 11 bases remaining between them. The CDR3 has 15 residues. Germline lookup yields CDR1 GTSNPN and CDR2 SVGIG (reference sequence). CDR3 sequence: CAWSVYGRTNYGYTF. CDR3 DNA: TGTGCCTGGAGTGTGTACGGCAGGACTAACTATGGCTACACCTTC.

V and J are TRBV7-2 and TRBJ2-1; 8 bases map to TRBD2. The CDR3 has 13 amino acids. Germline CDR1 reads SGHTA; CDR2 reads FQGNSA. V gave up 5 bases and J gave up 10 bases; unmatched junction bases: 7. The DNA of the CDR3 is TGTGCCAGCAGCCCCAGGGTAGCGGGGGAGCAGTTCTTC. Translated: CASSPRVAGEQFF.

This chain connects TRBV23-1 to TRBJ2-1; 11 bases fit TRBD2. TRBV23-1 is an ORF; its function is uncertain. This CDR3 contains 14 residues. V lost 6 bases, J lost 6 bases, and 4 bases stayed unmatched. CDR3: CASRTSGVRNEQFF. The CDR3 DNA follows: TGCGCCAGCAGGACTAGCGGGGTTCGCAATGAGCAGTTCTTC.

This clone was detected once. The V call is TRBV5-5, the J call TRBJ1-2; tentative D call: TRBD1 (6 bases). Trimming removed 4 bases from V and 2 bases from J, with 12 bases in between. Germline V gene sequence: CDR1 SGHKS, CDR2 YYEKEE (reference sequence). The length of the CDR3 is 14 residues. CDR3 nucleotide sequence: TGTGCCAGCAGCAAGGGACATCTAAACTATGGCTACACCTTC. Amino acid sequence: CASSKGHLNYGYTF.

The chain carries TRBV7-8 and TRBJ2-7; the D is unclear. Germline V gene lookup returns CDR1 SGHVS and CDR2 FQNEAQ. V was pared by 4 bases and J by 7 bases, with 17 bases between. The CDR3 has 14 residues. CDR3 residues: CASSSPGRSSEQYF. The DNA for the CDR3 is TGTGCCAGCAGCTCCCCCGGTCGGAGCTCGGAGCAGTACTTC.

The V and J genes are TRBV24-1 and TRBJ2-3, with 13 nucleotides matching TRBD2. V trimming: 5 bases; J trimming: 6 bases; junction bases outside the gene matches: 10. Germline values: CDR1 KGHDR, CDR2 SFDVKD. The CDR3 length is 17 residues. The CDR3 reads CATSGSTSGGIGDTQYF. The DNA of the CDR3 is TGTGCCACCAGTGGTTCGACTAGCGGGGGGATAGGGGATACGCAGTATTTT.

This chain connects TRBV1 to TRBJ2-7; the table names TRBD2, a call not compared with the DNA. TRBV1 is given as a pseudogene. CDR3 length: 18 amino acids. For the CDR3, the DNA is TGCACCAGCAGCCAAGCTAGAGAGAGCGGGGGCACCTCCTACGAGCAGTACTTC. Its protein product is CTSSQARESGGTSYEQYF.

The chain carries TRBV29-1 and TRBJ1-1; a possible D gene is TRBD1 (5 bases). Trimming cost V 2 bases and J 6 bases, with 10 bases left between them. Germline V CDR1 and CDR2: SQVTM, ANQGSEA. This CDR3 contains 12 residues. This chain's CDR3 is CSVESGGAEAFF. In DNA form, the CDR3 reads TGCAGCGTTGAAAGTGGGGGTGCTGAAGCTTTCTTT.

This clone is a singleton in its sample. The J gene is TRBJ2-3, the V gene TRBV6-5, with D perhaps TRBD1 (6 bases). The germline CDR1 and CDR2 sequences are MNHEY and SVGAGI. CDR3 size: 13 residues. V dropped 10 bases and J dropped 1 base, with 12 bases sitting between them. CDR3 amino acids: CATGWTGTDTQYF. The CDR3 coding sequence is TGTGCCACCGGGTGGACAGGCACAGATACGCAGTATTTT.

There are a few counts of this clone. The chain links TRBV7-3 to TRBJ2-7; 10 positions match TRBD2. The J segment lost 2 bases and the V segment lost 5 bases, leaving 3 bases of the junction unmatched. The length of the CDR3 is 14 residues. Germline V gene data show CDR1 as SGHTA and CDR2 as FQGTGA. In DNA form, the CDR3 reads TGTGCCAGCAGCGTAGCGGGAGGTACCTACGAGCAGTACTTC. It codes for CASSVAGGTYEQYF.

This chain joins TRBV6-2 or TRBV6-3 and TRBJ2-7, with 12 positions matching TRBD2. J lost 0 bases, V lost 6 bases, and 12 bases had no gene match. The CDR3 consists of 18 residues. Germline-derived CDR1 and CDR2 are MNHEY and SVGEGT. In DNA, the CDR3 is TGTGCCAGCAGCCCTGGGACTAGCGGGTCTATGCTCTCCTACGAGCAGTACTTC. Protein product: CASSPGTSGSMLSYEQYF.

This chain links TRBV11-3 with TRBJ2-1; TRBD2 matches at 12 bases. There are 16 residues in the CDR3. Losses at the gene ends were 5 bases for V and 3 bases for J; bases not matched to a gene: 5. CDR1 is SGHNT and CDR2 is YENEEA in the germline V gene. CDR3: CASSPVGLAGYNEQFF. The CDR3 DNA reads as TGTGCCAGCAGCCCGGTGGGACTAGCGGGCTACAATGAGCAGTTCTTC.

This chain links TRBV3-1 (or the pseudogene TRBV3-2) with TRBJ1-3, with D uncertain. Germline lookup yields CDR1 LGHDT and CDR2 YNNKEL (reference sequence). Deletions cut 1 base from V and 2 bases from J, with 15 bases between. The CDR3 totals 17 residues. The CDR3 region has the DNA TGTGCCAGCAGCCAAGGCGTACGGGTGAGGCCTGGAAACACCATATATTTT. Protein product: CASSQGVRVRPGNTIYF.

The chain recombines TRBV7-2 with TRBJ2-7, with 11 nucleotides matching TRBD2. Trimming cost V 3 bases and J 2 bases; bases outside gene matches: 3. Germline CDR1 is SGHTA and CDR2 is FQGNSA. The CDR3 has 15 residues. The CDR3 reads CASSFLAGGTYEQYF. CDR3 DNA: TGTGCCAGCAGCTTCCTAGCGGGGGGAACCTACGAGCAGTACTTC. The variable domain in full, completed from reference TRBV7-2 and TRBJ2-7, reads GAGVSQSPSNKVTEKGKDVELRCDPISGHTALYWYRQSLGQGLEFLIYFQGNSAPDKSGLPSDRFSAERTGGSVSTLTIQRTQQEDSAVYLCASSFLAGGTYEQYFGPGTRLTVT.

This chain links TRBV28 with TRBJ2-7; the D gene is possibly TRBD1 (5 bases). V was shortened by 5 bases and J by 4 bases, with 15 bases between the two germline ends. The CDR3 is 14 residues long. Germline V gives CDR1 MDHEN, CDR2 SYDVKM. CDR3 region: CASSPPGPGYEQYF. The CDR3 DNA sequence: TGTGCCAGCAGTCCGCCAGGGCCAGGGTACGAGCAGTACTTC.